The clone carrying this TCR beta chain was detected a few times. This CDR3 is built from 13 residues. V was trimmed by 2 bases and J by 3 bases, leaving 7 bases between them. Germline V gene data show CDR1 as ENHRY and CDR2 as SYGVKD. These data come from a study of T-cell reconstitution after alpha-beta-depleted transplantation in children. For TCRbeta, the library was prepared with unique molecular identifiers. One entry per CDR3 protein, called by TCRdb with MiXCR from the PCR reads. The profile shows about 340,000 distinct CDR3 sequences, 9% to 12% of them singletons. This chain links TRBV10-3 with TRBJ2-5; unclear D gene. The sample consisted of PBMCs from the stem cell graft donor, taken from the stem cell graft. The source of this sequence is a human donor who donated a stem cell graft to a child with acute lymphoblastic leukemia. The DNA for the CDR3 is TGTGCCATCAGTGAGAGAGTGGAAGAGACCCAGTACTTC. The encoded protein is CAISERVEETQYF.